This T cell receptor beta chain was identified in a study of T-cell reconstitution after alpha-beta-depleted transplantation in children. In germline, CDR1 is SGHRS, CDR2 YFSETQ. Losses at the gene ends were 4 bases for V and 0 bases for J; bases not matched to a gene: 4. The CDR3 sequence is 15 residues long. The TCRbeta library incorporated unique molecular identifiers. MiXCR, run by TCRdb on the PCR reads, gives a single entry per CDR3 protein. This table holds approximately 390,000 distinct CDR3 sequences, roughly 11% found once. This clonotype came up many times. V and J are TRBV5-1 and TRBJ2-1; TRBD1 aligns across 7 bases. This receptor was taken from a human donor who donated a stem cell graft to a child with acute myeloid leukemia. Sequenced here: PBMCs from the stem cell graft donor, sampled from the stem cell graft. The DNA of the CDR3 is TGCGCCAGCAGCACGACAGGGATCTCCTACAATGAGCAGTTCTTC. This codes for CASSTTGISYNEQFF.